The source of this T cell receptor beta chain is a study of cytomegalovirus exposure and HLA in healthy donors. The CDR3 is made up of 14 amino acids. Looked up from germline, CDR1 is SGHRS and CDR2 is YFSETQ. Use of 60 Vbeta and 13 Jbeta primers characterized the PCR. Only in-frame clones appear in the TCRdb table, and some are missing; sequencing was by immunoSEQ multiplex PCR. Of 200,000 to 250,000 clones in the sample, approximately 80% were seen once. To note about this clone: A junction end diverges from the germline sequence, so it may reflect a read error.

The gene calls are TRBV5-1 and TRBJ1-2; D is perhaps TRBD1 (5 bases). Sequencing input: PBMCs. The sequence came from an older woman in good health and CMV-seropositive. DNA for the CDR3: TGTGCCAGCAGCTTTCAAACGGGAGGGGATGGCTACACCTTC. It yields the protein CASSFQTGGDGYTF.